Shown below are 18 T cell receptor beta chains from a single sample sequenced in a study of shared clonotypes between healthy human individuals. Naive CD8 populations comprised CD45RO-negative cells positively selected for CCR7, excluding terminally differentiated effector memory CD45RA+ cells. Using immunoSEQ multiplex PCR, the repertoire was profiled, and TCRdb retains in-frame clones only, with some absent. The sample lists some 2.1 million clones, roughly 93% occurring once. Sequencing input: naive CD8+ T cells from PBMCs. Source of these receptors: a man younger than 30 in good health. Some clones in this sample may be carry-over from other donors' samples.

As concerns this clone: Other DNA sequences in this specimen translate into the identical CDR3. V is TRBV10-1 and J is TRBJ1-1; no clear D. The CDR3 runs to 13 residues. Deletions cut 4 bases from V and 0 bases from J, with 6 bases between. CDR1 and CDR2 from the germline V gene are WNHNN and SYGVQD (reference sequence). CDR3: CASSAGMNTEAFF. The CDR3 DNA reads TGCGCCAGCAGTGCGGGGATGAACACTGAAGCTTTCTTT.

The gene calls are TRBV19 and TRBJ2-7; tentative D call: TRBD1 (5 bases). V was shortened by 2 bases and J by 5 bases, with 10 bases between the two germline ends. The CDR3 spans 13 residues. Germline V gene data show CDR1 as LNHDA and CDR2 as SQIVND (reference sequence). The CDR3 is CASSIWQGDEQYF. In DNA form, the CDR3 reads TGTGCCAGTAGTATATGGCAGGGCGACGAGCAGTACTTC.

V gene TRBV4-1 combines with J gene TRBJ1-1; D is unresolved. Germline V lookup: CDR1 MGHRA, CDR2 YSYEKL. Trimming shortened V by 1 base and J by 3 bases, and 18 bases separated the two germline ends. The CDR3 consists of 17 residues. The CDR3 region has the DNA TGCGCCAGCAGCCAAGTCGCGAGCCCCGGCGGGGACACTGAAGCTTTCTTT. Protein: CASSQVASPGGDTEAFF.

This chain uses TRBV7-2 with TRBJ2-5; 10 bases align to TRBD1. The V segment lost 5 bases and the J segment 5 bases; nucleotides outside the gene matches: 11. The germline CDR1 and CDR2 sequences are SGHTA and FQGNSA. The CDR3 length is 16 residues. This chain's CDR3 is CASSLTDRGLRETQYF. The CDR3 coding sequence is TGTGCCAGCAGCCTCACCGACAGGGGGCTACGGGAGACCCAGTACTTC.

V is TRBV7-6 and J is TRBJ2-1, with 9 bases matching TRBD2. CDR3 length: 14 amino acids. Germline V lookup: CDR1 SGHVS, CDR2 FNYEAQ. The V and J ends lost 5 bases and 6 bases, in that order; junction bases with no gene match: 5. CDR3 amino acids: CASSVGTSLNEQFF. The CDR3 DNA follows: TGTGCCAGCAGCGTTGGGACTAGCCTCAATGAGCAGTTCTTC.

Written as DNA, the CDR3 is TGTGCCAGCAGCTTGTTCCCGGACACTAATGAAAAACTGTTTTTT. Its translation is CASSLFPDTNEKLFF. This chain joins TRBV5-4 and TRBJ1-4; no definite D call. Trimming stripped 1 base from V and 2 bases from J, with 9 bases between. This CDR3 is built from 15 residues. Germline CDR1 and CDR2: SGHNT and YYREEE (reference sequence). The entire variable domain, with the rest obtained from reference TRBV5-4 and TRBJ1-4, is as follows: ETGVTQSPTHLIKTRGQQVTLRCSSQSGHNTVSWYQQALGQGPQFIFQYYREEENGRGNFPPRFSGLQFPNYSSELNVNALELDDSALYLCASSLFPDTNEKLFFGSGTQLSVL.

The V call is TRBV4-3, the J call TRBJ2-5, with unresolved D. The better agreement between TRBJ2-7 and the DNA end casts doubt on the J call. Germline V CDR1 and CDR2: LGHNA, YSLEER. This CDR3 has 13 residues. CDR3 in amino acids: CASSQEHSYEQYF. The CDR3 nucleotides are TGCGCCAGCAGCCAAGAGCACTCCTACGAGCAGTACTTC.

J is TRBJ1-5 and V is TRBV7-9; 9 bases align to TRBD1. Per the germline V gene, CDR1 is SEHNR and CDR2 is FQNEAQ (reference sequence). The trim removed 1 base at V and 6 bases at J, leaving 1 base unmatched. The CDR3 covers 14 residues. CDR3 sequence: CASSLGTGVQPQHF. CDR3 DNA: TGTGCCAGCAGCTTAGGGACAGGGGTTCAGCCCCAGCATTTT.

The genes are TRBV6-5 and TRBJ2-1; TRBD2 might be the D (5 bases). Germline V gene data show CDR1 as MNHEY and CDR2 as SVGAGI. The CDR3 is made up of 15 amino acids. With 5 bases removed from V and 2 bases from J, the gap between germline ends came to 13 bases. DNA of the CDR3: TGTGCCAGCAGTGGGAGCCCCCGAGCCTACAATGAGCAGTTCTTC. Translating it yields CASSGSPRAYNEQFF.

This chain links TRBV7-6 with TRBJ2-7; possible D gene TRBD2, 5 bases. This CDR3 has 12 amino acids. Trimming took off 5 bases at V and 6 bases at J, with 11 bases between the two ends. From germline, CDR1 is SGHVS and CDR2 FNYEAQ. The DNA of the CDR3 is TGTGCCAGCAGCAGGGTTCGGGGCGAGCAGTACTTC. It encodes CASSRVRGEQYF.

This clone was recorded only once. This chain connects TRBV7-9 to TRBJ2-5, with a possible D match to TRBD2 (6 bases). From germline, CDR1 is SEHNR and CDR2 FQNEAQ (reference sequence). V was shortened by 4 bases and J by 5 bases, with 14 bases between the two germline ends. This CDR3 has 14 residues. CDR3 nucleotide sequence: TGTGCCAGCAGCTCGATGGACTATACGGAGACCCAGTACTTC. Amino acids: CASSSMDYTETQYF.

The chain is built from TRBV27 and TRBJ2-7, with D tentatively TRBD1 or TRBD2 (5 bases each). There are 15 residues in the CDR3. The V end lost 6 bases, the J end lost 3 bases, and 18 bases lay between the germline ends. CDR1 and CDR2 (germline): MNHEY, SMNVEV (reference sequence). The CDR3 protein is CASSPGAGSGYEQYF. The CDR3, as DNA: TGTGCCAGCAGCCCTGGGGCAGGGAGCGGCTACGAGCAGTACTTC.

Written as DNA, the CDR3 is TGCGCCAGCAGAATCTTTTTTAGCTCCTACAATGAGCAGTTCTTC. This encodes CASRIFFSSYNEQFF. The chain links TRBV5-1 to TRBJ2-1; D is undetermined. Germline CDR1 and CDR2: SGHRS and YFSETQ. CDR3 size: 15 residues. V was clipped by 5 bases and J by 0 bases, with 12 bases between them.

The rearrangement uses TRBV15 and TRBJ1-5, with unresolved D. Per the germline V gene, CDR1 is LNHNV and CDR2 is YYDKDF (reference sequence). The CDR3 has 14 amino acids. V was shortened by 6 bases and J by 0 bases, with 9 bases between the two germline ends. CDR3 region: CATRSRGSNQPQHF. CDR3 in DNA: TGTGCCACCAGAAGTCGGGGTAGCAATCAGCCCCAGCATTTT.

The chain is built from TRBV25-1 and TRBJ2-7; 11 bases map to TRBD1. The junction had 9 bases not matched to a gene; V was cut back by 8 bases and J by 3 bases. CDR1 MGHDK and CDR2 SYGVNS come from the germline V gene. The CDR3 contains 15 residues. The CDR3 coding sequence is TGTGCCAGCGGAAGAGGGACAGGGGGGTTCTACGAGCAGTACTTC. Translated, it gives CASGRGTGGFYEQYF.

The chain uses TRBV6-5 and TRBJ2-7; D might be TRBD1 (8 bases). The CDR3 extends over 16 amino acids. Germline-derived CDR1 and CDR2 are MNHEY and SVGAGI. The ends were cut back, 2 bases at V and 4 bases at J, with 18 bases in the middle. CDR3 bases: TGTGCCAGCAGTTACAGGGGGGGGGACAGGCTATACGAGCAGTACTTC. As protein: CASSYRGGDRLYEQYF.

This sequence joins TRBV15 and TRBJ2-5; D call uncertain. The germline V gene has CDR1 LNHNV and CDR2 YYDKDF (reference sequence). The CDR3 has 16 amino acids. With 5 bases removed from V and 1 base from J, the gap between germline ends came to 17 bases. CDR3 in DNA: TGTGCCACCAGCGGGGTCTATGGGGTGGTCCAAGAGACCCAGTACTTC. As protein: CATSGVYGVVQETQYF.

This chain uses TRBV25-1 with TRBJ1-4, with D hard to call. Germline CDR1 reads MGHDK; CDR2 reads SYGVNS. The CDR3 has 13 amino acids. V was pared by 6 bases and J by 4 bases, with 9 bases between. The CDR3 sequence: CASRRKSNEKLFF. In nucleotides, the CDR3 is TGTGCCAGCAGGAGGAAAAGTAATGAAAAACTGTTTTTT.